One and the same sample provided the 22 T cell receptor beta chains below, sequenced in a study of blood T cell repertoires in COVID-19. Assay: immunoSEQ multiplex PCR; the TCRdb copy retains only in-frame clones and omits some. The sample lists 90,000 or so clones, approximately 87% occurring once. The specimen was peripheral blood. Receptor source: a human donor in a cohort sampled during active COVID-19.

In DNA form, the CDR3 reads TGTGCCATCAGTGAAACAGGGGTAGATCAGCCCCAGCATTTT. Residues: CAISETGVDQPQHF. V and J are TRBV10-3 and TRBJ1-5, with TRBD1 matching over 7 bases. Germline V CDR1 and CDR2: ENHRY, SYGVKD. Trimming at V came to 3 bases and at J to 5 bases, leaving 4 bases not matched to a gene. This CDR3 comprises 14 residues.

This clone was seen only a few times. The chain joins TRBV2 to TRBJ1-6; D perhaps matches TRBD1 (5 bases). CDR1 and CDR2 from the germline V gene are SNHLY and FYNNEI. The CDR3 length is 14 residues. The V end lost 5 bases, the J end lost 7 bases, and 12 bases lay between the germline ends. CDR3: CASSSTGQNSPLHF. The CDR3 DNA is TGTGCCAGCAGTAGTACAGGACAAAATTCACCCCTCCACTTT.

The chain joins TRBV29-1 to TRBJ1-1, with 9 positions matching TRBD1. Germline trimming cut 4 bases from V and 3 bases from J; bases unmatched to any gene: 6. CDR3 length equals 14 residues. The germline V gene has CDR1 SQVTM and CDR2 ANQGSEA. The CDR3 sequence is CSVGDRQGDTEAFF. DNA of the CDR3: TGCAGCGTTGGGGACCGACAGGGGGACACTGAAGCTTTCTTT. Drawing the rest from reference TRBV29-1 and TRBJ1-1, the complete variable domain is SAVISQKPSRDICQRGTSLTIQCQVDSQVTMMFWYRQQPGQSLTLIATANQGSEATYESGFVIDKFPISRPNLTFSTLTVSNMSPEDSSIYLCSVGDRQGDTEAFFGQGTRLTVV.

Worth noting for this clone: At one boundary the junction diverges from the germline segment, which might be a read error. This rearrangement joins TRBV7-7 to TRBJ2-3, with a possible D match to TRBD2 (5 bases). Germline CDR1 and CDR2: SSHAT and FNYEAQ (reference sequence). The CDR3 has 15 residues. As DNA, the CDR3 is TGTGCTAGCAGCTTGGCTGGAGGATCGGGAGATACGCAGTATTTT. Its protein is CASSLAGGSGDTQYF.

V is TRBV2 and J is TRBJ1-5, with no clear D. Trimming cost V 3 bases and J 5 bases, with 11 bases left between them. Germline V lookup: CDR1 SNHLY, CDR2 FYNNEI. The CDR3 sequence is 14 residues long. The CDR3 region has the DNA TGTGCCAGCAGTGAGACGACGGAGGATCAGCCCCAGCATTTT. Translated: CASSETTEDQPQHF.

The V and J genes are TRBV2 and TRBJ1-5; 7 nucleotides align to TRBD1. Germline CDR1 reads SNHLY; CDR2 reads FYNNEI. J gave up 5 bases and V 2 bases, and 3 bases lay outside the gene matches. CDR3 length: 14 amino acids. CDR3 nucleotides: TGTGCCAGCAGTGAACAGGGGGGCGATCAGCCCCAGCATTTT. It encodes CASSEQGGDQPQHF.

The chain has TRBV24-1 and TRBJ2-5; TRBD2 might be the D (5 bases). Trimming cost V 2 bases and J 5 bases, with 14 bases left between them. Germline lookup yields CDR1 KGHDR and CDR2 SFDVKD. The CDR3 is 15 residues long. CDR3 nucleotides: TGTGCCACCAGTGATTCTCGAGGGTCCGGTGAGACCCAGTACTTC. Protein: CATSDSRGSGETQYF.

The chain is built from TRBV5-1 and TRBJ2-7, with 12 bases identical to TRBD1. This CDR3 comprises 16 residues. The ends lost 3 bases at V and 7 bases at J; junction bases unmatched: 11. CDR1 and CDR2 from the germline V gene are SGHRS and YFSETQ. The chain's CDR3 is CASSWTPGQGAGEQYF. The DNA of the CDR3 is TGCGCCAGCAGCTGGACGCCGGGACAGGGGGCAGGTGAGCAGTACTTC.

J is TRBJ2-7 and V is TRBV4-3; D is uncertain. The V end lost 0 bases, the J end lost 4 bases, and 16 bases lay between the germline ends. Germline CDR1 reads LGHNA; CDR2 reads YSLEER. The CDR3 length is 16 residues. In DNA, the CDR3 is TGCGCCAGCAGCCAAGATCGGCAGGTGATTTGGTACGAGCAGTACTTC. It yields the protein CASSQDRQVIWYEQYF.

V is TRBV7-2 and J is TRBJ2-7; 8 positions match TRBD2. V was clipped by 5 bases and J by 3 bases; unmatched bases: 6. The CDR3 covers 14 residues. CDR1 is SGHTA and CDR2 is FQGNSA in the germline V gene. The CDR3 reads CASSPASGSYEQYF. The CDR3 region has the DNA TGTGCCAGCAGCCCAGCCAGCGGGAGCTACGAGCAGTACTTC.

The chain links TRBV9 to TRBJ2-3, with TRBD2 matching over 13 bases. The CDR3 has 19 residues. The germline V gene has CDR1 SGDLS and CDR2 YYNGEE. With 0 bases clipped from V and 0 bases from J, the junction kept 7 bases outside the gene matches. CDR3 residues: CASSVESTGLAGSTDTQYF. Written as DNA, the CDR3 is TGTGCCAGCAGCGTAGAATCCACGGGACTAGCGGGAAGCACAGATACGCAGTATTTT.

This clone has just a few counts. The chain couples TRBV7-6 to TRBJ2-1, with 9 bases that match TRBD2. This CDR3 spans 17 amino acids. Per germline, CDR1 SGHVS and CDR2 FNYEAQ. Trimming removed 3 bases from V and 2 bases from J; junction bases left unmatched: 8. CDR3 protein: CASSFDSSGSTYNEQFF. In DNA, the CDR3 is TGTGCCAGCAGCTTTGATAGTAGCGGGAGTACCTACAATGAGCAGTTCTTC.

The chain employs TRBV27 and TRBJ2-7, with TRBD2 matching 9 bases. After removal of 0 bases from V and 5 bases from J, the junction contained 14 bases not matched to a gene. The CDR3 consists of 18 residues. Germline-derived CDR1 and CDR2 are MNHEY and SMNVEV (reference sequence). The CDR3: CASSLSPRGGRAIDEQYF. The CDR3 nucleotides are TGTGCCAGCAGTTTATCCCCCCGGGGCGGGAGGGCCATCGACGAGCAGTACTTC.

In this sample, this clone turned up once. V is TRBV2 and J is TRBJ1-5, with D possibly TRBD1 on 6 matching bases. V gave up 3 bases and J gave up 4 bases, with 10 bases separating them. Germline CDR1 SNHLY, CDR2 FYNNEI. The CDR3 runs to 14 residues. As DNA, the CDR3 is TGTGCCAGCAGTGATGTAACAGGGAATCAGCCCCAGCATTTT. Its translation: CASSDVTGNQPQHF.

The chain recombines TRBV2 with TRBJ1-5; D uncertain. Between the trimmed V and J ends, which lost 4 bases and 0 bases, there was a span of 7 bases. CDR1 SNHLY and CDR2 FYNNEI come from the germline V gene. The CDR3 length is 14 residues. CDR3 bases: TGTGCCAGCAGTGGACACCTTAGCAATCAGCCCCAGCATTTT. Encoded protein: CASSGHLSNQPQHF.

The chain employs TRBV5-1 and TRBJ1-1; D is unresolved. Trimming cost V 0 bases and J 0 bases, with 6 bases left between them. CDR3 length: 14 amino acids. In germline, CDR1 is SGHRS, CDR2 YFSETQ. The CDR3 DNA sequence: TGCGCCAGCAGCTTGGACGCGATGAACACTGAAGCTTTCTTT. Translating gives CASSLDAMNTEAFF.

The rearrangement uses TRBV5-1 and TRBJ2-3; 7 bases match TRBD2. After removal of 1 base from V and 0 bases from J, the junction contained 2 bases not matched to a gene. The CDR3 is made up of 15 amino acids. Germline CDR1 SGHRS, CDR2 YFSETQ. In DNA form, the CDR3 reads TGCGCCAGCAGCTTGAGCGGGACTAGCACAGATACGCAGTATTTT. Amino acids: CASSLSGTSTDTQYF.

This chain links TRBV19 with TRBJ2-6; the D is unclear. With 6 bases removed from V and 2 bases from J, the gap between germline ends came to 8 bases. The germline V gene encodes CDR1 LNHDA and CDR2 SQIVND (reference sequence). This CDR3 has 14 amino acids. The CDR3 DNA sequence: TGTGCCAGTAGGATGAGGACTGGGGCCAACGTCCTGACTTTC. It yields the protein CASRMRTGANVLTF.

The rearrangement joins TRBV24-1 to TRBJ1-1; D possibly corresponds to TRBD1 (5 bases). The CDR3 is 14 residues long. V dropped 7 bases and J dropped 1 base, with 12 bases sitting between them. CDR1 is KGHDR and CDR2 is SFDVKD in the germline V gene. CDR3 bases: TGTGCCACCAGGACGGGCACAGGGAACACTGAAGCTTTCTTT. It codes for CATRTGTGNTEAFF.

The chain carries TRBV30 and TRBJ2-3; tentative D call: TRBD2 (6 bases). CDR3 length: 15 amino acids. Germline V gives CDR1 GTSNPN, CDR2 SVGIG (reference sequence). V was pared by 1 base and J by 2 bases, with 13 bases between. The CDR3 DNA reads TGTGCCTGGAGTGGAGGGGCGGGATTCACAGATACGCAGTATTTT. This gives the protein CAWSGGAGFTDTQYF.

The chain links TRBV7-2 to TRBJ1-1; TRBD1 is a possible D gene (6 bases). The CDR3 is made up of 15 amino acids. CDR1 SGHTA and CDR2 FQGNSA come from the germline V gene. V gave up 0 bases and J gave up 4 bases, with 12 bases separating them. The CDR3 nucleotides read TGTGCCAGCAGCTTAGCTGGGGGCTTGATCACTGAAGCTTTCTTT. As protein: CASSLAGGLITEAFF.

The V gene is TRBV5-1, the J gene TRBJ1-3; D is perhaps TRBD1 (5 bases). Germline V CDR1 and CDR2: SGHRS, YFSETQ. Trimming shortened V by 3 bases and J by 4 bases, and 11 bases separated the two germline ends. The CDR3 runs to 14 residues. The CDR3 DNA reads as TGCGCCAGCAGCTCCGGGGGGGAAGGAAACACCATATATTTT. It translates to CASSSGGEGNTIYF.